Described below is a single T cell receptor (beta chain) sequence and its context. This sample is drawn from a study of blood T cell repertoires in COVID-19. Study details: From the United States, Italy and Spain came samples of acute and convalescent COVID-19. The cDNA or gDNA used as material had been derived from T cells, B-cell-depleted T cells, or PBMCs.

Germline V CDR1 and CDR2: SEHNR, FQNEAQ (reference sequence). The CDR3 runs to 15 residues. Trimming stripped 5 bases from V and 6 bases from J, with 20 bases between. As originally analysed: Researchers report that nucleated cell counts were estimated from reference gene primer amplification. Libraries were prepared by immunoSEQ multiplex PCR; TCRdb keeps only in-frame clonotypes and omits some of them. That table supplies the V and J calls and clone size; D and trimming were determined from the DNA. The sample yields approximately 82,000 clones, around four fifths seen once. The clonotype comes from a woman between 55 and 75 years old with acute or convalescent COVID-19. The rearrangement joins TRBV7-9 to TRBJ2-7; D remains ambiguous. Sequencing used peripheral blood. CDR3 nucleotides: TGTGCCAGCAGCGTAACAGCCACAGTTGATTTCGAGCAGTACTTC. This translates into CASSVTATVDFEQYF.